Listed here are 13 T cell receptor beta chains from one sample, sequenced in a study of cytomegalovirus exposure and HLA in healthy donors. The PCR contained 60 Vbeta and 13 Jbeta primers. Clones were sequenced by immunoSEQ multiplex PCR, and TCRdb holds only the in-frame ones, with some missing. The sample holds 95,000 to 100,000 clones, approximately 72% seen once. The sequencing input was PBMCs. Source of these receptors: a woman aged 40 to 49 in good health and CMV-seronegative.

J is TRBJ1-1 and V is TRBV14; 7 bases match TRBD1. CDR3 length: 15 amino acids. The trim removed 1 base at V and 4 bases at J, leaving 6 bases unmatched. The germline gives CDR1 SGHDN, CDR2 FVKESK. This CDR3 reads CASSQVRTGGTEAFF. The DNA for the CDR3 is TGTGCCAGCAGCCAAGTAAGGACAGGAGGCACTGAAGCTTTCTTT.

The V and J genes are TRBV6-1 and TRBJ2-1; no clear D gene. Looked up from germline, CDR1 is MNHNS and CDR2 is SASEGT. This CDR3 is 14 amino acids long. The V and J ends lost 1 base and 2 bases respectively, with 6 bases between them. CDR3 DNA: TGTGCCAGCAGTGAAGGGGCCCCCTACAATGAGCAGTTCTTC. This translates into CASSEGAPYNEQFF.

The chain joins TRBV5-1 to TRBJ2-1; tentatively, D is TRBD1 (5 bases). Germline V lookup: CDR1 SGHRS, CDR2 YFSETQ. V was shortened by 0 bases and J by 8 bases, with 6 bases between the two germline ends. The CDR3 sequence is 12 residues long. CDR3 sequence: CASSLGGHEQFF. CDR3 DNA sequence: TGCGCCAGCAGCTTGGGGGGCCATGAGCAGTTCTTC.

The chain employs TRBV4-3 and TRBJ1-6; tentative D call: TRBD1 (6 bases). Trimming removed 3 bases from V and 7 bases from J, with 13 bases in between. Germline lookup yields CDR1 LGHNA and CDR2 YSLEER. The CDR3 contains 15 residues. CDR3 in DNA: TGCGCCAGCAGCCAGAGGGGGTCGGACAATTCACCCCTCCACTTT. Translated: CASSQRGSDNSPLHF.

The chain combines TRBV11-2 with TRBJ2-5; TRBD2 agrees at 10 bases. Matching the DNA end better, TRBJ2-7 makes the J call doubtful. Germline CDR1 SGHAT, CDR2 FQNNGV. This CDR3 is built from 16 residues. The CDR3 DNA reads TGTGCCAGCAGCTGGGAACCGAGCGGGAGGGGTTACGAGCAGTACTTC. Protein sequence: CASSWEPSGRGYEQYF.

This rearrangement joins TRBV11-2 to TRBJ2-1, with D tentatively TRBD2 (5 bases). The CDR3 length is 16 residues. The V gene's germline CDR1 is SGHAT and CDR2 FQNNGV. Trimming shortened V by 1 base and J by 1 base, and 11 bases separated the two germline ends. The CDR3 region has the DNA TGTGCCAGCAGCTTAGTAGTAGGGAGTTCCTACAATGAGCAGTTCTTC. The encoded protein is CASSLVVGSSYNEQFF.

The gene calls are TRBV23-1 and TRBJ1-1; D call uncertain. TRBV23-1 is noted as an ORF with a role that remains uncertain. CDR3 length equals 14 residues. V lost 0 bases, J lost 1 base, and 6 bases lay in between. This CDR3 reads CASSQSRGNTEAFF. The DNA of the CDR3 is TGCGCCAGCAGTCAATCTCGGGGGAACACTGAAGCTTTCTTT.

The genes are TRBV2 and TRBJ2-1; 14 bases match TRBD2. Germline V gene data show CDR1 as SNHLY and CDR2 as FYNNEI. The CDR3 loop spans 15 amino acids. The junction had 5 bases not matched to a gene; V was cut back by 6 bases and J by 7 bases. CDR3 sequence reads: CASRTSGGAINEQFF. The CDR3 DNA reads TGTGCCAGCAGGACTAGCGGGGGGGCCATTAATGAGCAGTTCTTC.

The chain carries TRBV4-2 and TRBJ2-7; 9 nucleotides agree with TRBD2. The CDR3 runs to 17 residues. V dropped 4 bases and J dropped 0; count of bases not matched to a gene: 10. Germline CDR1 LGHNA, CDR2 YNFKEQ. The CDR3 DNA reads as TGTGCCAGCAGCCTCATCGAAGGCGGGGGGGGCTCCTACGAGCAGTACTTC. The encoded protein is CASSLIEGGGGSYEQYF.

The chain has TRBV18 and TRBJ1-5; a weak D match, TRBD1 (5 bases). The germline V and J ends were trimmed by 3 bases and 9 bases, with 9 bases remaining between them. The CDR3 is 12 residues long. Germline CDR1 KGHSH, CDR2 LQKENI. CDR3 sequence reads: CASSPWGGPQHF. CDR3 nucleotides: TGTGCCAGCTCACCGTGGGGCGGGCCCCAGCATTTT. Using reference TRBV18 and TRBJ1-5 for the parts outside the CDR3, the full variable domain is NAGVMQNPRHLVRRRGQEARLRCSPMKGHSHVYWYRQLPEEGLKFMVYLQKENIIDESGMPKERFSAEFPKEGPSILRIQQVVRGDSAAYFCASSPWGGPQHFGDGTRLSIL.

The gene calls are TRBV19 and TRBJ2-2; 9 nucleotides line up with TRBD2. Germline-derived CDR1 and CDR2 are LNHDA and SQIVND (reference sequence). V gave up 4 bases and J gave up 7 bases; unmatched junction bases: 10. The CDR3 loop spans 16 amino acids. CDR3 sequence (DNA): TGTGCCAGTAGTAGCCCTGGCGGGGGGGCAATCGGGGAGCTGTTTTTT. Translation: CASSSPGGGAIGELFF.

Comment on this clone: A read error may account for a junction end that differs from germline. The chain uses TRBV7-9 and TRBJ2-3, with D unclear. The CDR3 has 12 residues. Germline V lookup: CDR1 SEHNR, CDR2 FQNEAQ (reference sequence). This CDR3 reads CSSSLVADTQYF. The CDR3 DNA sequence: TGTTCCAGCAGCTTAGTCGCAGATACGCAGTATTTT.

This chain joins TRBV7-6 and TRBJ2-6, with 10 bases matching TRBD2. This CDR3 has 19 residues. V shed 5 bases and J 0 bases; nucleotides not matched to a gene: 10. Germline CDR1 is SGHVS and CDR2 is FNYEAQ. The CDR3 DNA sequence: TGTGCCAGCAGCGGAGGGGTGGGACTAGCGAACTCTGGGGCCAACGTCCTGACTTTC. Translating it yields CASSGGVGLANSGANVLTF. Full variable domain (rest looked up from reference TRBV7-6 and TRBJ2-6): GAGVSQSPRYKVTKRGQDVALRCDPISGHVSLYWYRQALGQGPEFLTYFNYEAQQDKSGLPNDRFSAERPEGSISTLTIQRTEQRDSAMYRCASSGGVGLANSGANVLTFGAGSRLTVL.